Listed here are 7 T cell receptor beta chains from one sample, sequenced in a study of cytotoxic CD8 clonotypes in ibrutinib-treated CLL. Profiling relied on immunoSEQ multiplex PCR, and the TCRdb table lists in-frame clones only, not all of them. The sample includes about 72,000 clones, over 75% seen only once; the top ten take 7.5% to 9.5%. This specimen was PBMCs, taken at disease progression, from a patient treated with ibrutinib. All receptors come from a human donor with chronic lymphocytic leukemia.

The rearrangement links TRBV2 to TRBJ2-2; D possibly corresponds to TRBD2 (5 bases). CDR1 is SNHLY, CDR2 FYNNEI, per germline. The CDR3 has 11 residues. V was cut by 4 bases and J by 8 bases, with 5 bases left in between. In DNA, the CDR3 is TGTGCCAGCAGTGGGAGGGGGGAGCTGTTTTTT. Residues: CASSGRGELFF.

The CDR3 protein is CASSLDGAGNTIYF. The CDR3, as DNA: TGTGCCAGCAGCTTAGATGGGGCGGGAAACACCATATATTTT. This sequence joins TRBV7-6 and TRBJ1-3; D perhaps matches TRBD1 (5 bases). The V gene lost 1 base and the J gene lost 4 bases, with 8 bases spanning the gap. Germline V gene sequence: CDR1 SGHVS, CDR2 FNYEAQ. The CDR3 runs 14 residues.

The chain joins TRBV5-6 to TRBJ1-2; possible D gene TRBD1, 6 bases. Germline V lookup: CDR1 SGHDT, CDR2 YYEEEE. The CDR3 totals 14 residues. Trimming removed 4 bases from V and 8 bases from J, with 18 bases in between. This CDR3 is CASSKVGQGRGYTF. CDR3 nucleotides: TGTGCCAGCAGCAAAGTGGGGCAGGGGAGAGGCTACACCTTC.

The V call is TRBV28, the J call TRBJ2-7, with no clear D. CDR1 is MDHEN, CDR2 SYDVKM, per germline. The CDR3 extends over 16 amino acids. Deletions cut 3 bases from V and 0 bases from J, with 15 bases between. The CDR3 coding sequence is TGTGCCAGCAGTTTCTCGGGCAACACCCTCTCCTACGAGCAGTACTTC. Its protein product is CASSFSGNTLSYEQYF.

CDR3 sequence reads: CASADTYSYEQYF. In DNA form, the CDR3 reads TGTGCTAGTGCCGACACCTACTCCTACGAGCAGTACTTC. V gene TRBV12-5 combines with J gene TRBJ2-7, with D unresolved. Germline CDR1 LGHNT, CDR2 FRNRAP. The length of the CDR3 is 13 residues. V lost 7 bases, J lost 0 bases, and 10 bases lay in between.

The V call is TRBV5-4, the J call TRBJ1-2, with 10 positions matching TRBD1. The CDR3 extends over 15 amino acids. CDR1 and CDR2 from the germline V gene are SGHNT and YYREEE (reference sequence). The V segment lost 4 bases and the J segment 6 bases; nucleotides outside the gene matches: 9. DNA of the CDR3: TGTGCCAGCAGCAGGCGGACAGGGGGGAAGGATGGCTACACCTTC. Translating gives CASSRRTGGKDGYTF. The entire variable domain, with the rest obtained from reference TRBV5-4 and TRBJ1-2, is as follows: ETGVTQSPTHLIKTRGQQVTLRCSSQSGHNTVSWYQQALGQGPQFIFQYYREEENGRGNFPPRFSGLQFPNYSSELNVNALELDDSALYLCASSRRTGGKDGYTFGSGTRLTVV.

The chain couples TRBV28 to TRBJ1-2; D not resolved. Trimming stripped 5 bases from V and 0 bases from J, with 10 bases between. This CDR3 spans 14 amino acids. CDR1 is MDHEN and CDR2 is SYDVKM in the germline V gene. CDR3: CASSLDLTNYGYTF. The CDR3 nucleotides read TGTGCCAGCAGTCTAGACCTTACTAACTATGGCTACACCTTC.